The 2 T cell receptor beta chains below all came from one sample that was sequenced in a study of cytomegalovirus exposure and HLA in healthy donors. PCR was performed using 60 Vbeta and 13 Jbeta primers. Produced via immunoSEQ multiplex PCR; TCRdb's table is partial and in-frame only. The sample includes about 190,000 clones, more than 75% seen only once; the top ten take approximately 14%. Material for sequencing was PBMCs. Receptors were obtained from a woman in her twenties or thirties in good health and CMV-seropositive.

As DNA, the CDR3 is TGTGCCAGCAGCGATGGGACTAGCCCCGTCCAAGAGACCCAGTACTTC. Protein product: CASSDGTSPVQETQYF. The V and J genes are TRBV9 and TRBJ2-5, with TRBD2 matching 9 bases. Trimming at V came to 3 bases and at J to 1 base, leaving 7 bases not matched to a gene. From germline, CDR1 is SGDLS and CDR2 YYNGEE. The CDR3 runs to 16 residues.

The chain employs TRBV2 and TRBJ2-7, with 12 bases identical to TRBD2. This CDR3 has 15 residues. The V segment lost 3 bases and the J segment 4 bases; nucleotides outside the gene matches: 4. Germline values: CDR1 SNHLY, CDR2 FYNNEI. CDR3 bases: TGTGCCAGCAGTGAGACTAGCGGGGGATTATACGAGCAGTACTTC. As protein: CASSETSGGLYEQYF.